The 12 T cell receptor beta chains presented below share a single source sample, sequenced in a study of blood T cell repertoires in COVID-19. Repertoires were generated with immunoSEQ multiplex PCR, while TCRdb's copy carries only in-frame clones and drops some. Of 75,000 to 100,000 clones listed, 81% are singletons. The material sequenced was peripheral blood. The receptors shown here come from a woman of 80 years or more with acute or convalescent COVID-19.

This rearrangement joins TRBV30 to TRBJ2-5; no firm D call. The ends were cut back, 4 bases at V and 1 base at J, with 10 bases in the middle. This CDR3 contains 13 residues. Germline CDR1 GTSNPN, CDR2 SVGIG (reference sequence). CDR3 coding DNA: TGTGCCTGGACCCCCATCGGCCAAGAGACCCAGTACTTC. Translated, it gives CAWTPIGQETQYF. The full variable domain, in which reference TRBV30 and TRBJ2-5 provide the parts outside the CDR3, is SQTIHQWPATLVQPVGSPLSLECTVEGTSNPNLYWYRQAAGRGLQLLFYSVGIGQISSEVPQNLSASRPQDRQFILSSKKLLLSDSGFYLCAWTPIGQETQYFGPGTRLLVL.

The rearrangement uses TRBV6-5 and TRBJ2-7, with D possibly TRBD1 on 6 matching bases. This CDR3 has 14 amino acids. The germline V gene has CDR1 MNHEY and CDR2 SVGAGI. V was shortened by 6 bases and J by 6 bases, with 18 bases between the two germline ends. The CDR3 spells CASRKYTGLGEQYF. CDR3 nucleotide sequence: TGTGCCAGCAGAAAATACACAGGGTTGGGCGAGCAGTACTTC.

The chain joins TRBV6-5 to TRBJ1-2; tentative D call: TRBD1 (6 bases). The CDR3 is made up of 14 amino acids. The germline V gene has CDR1 MNHEY and CDR2 SVGAGI. Trimming pared 6 bases from V and 4 bases from J, leaving 15 bases between. The chain's CDR3 is CASRLDRTPYGYTF. The CDR3 DNA sequence: TGTGCCAGCAGGCTCGACAGGACCCCCTATGGCTACACCTTC.

V gene TRBV5-4 combines with J gene TRBJ1-2, with 7 nucleotides matching TRBD1. Germline CDR1 reads SGHNT; CDR2 reads YYREEE (reference sequence). This CDR3 region has 14 residues. The V segment lost 4 bases and the J segment 4 bases; nucleotides outside the gene matches: 7. In DNA form, the CDR3 reads TGTGCCAGCAGCCCGACAGGGCCTGCCTATGGCTACACCTTC. It yields the protein CASSPTGPAYGYTF.

The gene calls are TRBV12-3 or TRBV12-4 and TRBJ2-5; TRBD2 aligns across 13 bases. This CDR3 region has 13 residues. With 6 bases clipped from V and 5 bases from J, the junction kept 0 bases outside the gene matches. In DNA, the CDR3 is TGTGCCAGCAGACTAGCGGGGGGGGAGACCCAGTACTTC. This sequence encodes CASRLAGGETQYF.

The chain couples TRBV24-1 to TRBJ1-2; the D gene is possibly TRBD1 (6 bases). Trimming left V 1 base short and J 1 base short, with 9 bases between. The CDR3 covers 15 residues. Germline V gives CDR1 KGHDR, CDR2 SFDVKD. CDR3 coding DNA: TGTGCCACCAGTGATTTTCAGACAGGTAACTATGGCTACACCTTC. Its translation: CATSDFQTGNYGYTF.

This clone was observed a few times. The CDR3 DNA reads TGTGCCAGCCGCCTCGAGAGCGGCATTGAAAAACTGTTTTTT. Amino acids: CASRLESGIEKLFF. The chain has TRBV2 and TRBJ1-4; D not resolved. The CDR3 length is 14 residues. Looked up from germline, CDR1 is SNHLY and CDR2 is FYNNEI. The ends were cut back, 8 bases at V and 7 bases at J, with 17 bases in the middle.

This rearrangement joins TRBV5-7 to TRBJ2-2; TRBD1 matches 9 bases. TRBV5-7 is noted as an ORF with a role that remains uncertain. The length of the CDR3 is 18 residues. The trim removed 3 bases at V and 1 base at J, leaving 10 bases unmatched. This chain's CDR3 is CASSSALGTGWNTGELFF. The DNA for the CDR3 is TGTGCCAGCAGCTCTGCCCTCGGGACAGGGTGGAACACCGGGGAGCTGTTTTTT.

V usage is TRBV12-3 or TRBV12-4 and J usage is TRBJ1-6; 8 positions match TRBD1. This CDR3 region has 13 residues. The V and J ends lost 7 bases and 10 bases, in that order; junction bases with no gene match: 6. The CDR3 sequence is CASTMRQGSPLHF. The CDR3, as DNA: TGTGCCAGCACCATGAGACAGGGGTCACCCCTCCACTTT.

The V call is TRBV6-1, the J call TRBJ1-1; 7 positions agree with TRBD1. The J segment lost 4 bases and the V segment lost 1 base, leaving 15 bases of the junction unmatched. CDR3 length: 18 amino acids. In germline, CDR1 is MNHNS, CDR2 SASEGT. CDR3 amino acids: CASSEGSEYRGRGTEAFF. Here the CDR3 DNA reads TGTGCCAGCAGTGAAGGGAGCGAGTACAGGGGCAGGGGCACTGAAGCTTTCTTT.

This clone appeared a single time. The rearrangement joins TRBV7-2 to TRBJ2-7; TRBD1 might be the D (7 bases). CDR3 length: 14 amino acids. The germline V and J ends were trimmed by 4 bases and 2 bases, with 12 bases remaining between them. Germline V CDR1 and CDR2: SGHTA, FQGNSA. The CDR3 loop reads CASSSGGTAYEQYF. DNA for the CDR3: TGTGCCAGCAGCTCCGGCGGGACAGCCTACGAGCAGTACTTC.

The chain couples TRBV6-2 or TRBV6-3 to TRBJ2-6; no reliable D call. This CDR3 region has 15 residues. Trimming shortened V by 0 bases and J by 4 bases, and 7 bases separated the two germline ends. Germline CDR1 MNHEY, CDR2 SVGEGT. CDR3 region: CASSYSSTGANVLTF. Here the CDR3 DNA reads TGTGCCAGCAGTTACTCGAGTACCGGGGCCAACGTCCTGACTTTC.